Below are 32 T cell receptor beta chains sequenced from a single sample in a study of human T cells and chemical hapten exposure. Noted time point: patch test 1, 2 weeks after DPC sensitization. Stated treatment: therapeutic diphenylcyclopropenone sensitization with weekly scalp DPC. The authors' total RNA extraction used unfractionated whole blood. TCRdb reanalysed the RACE reads using MiXCR and keeps one entry per CDR3 protein. The repertoire consists of approximately 41,000 distinct CDR3 sequences, with over 3.5% occurring once and the leading ten covering more than 25%. The specimen comprised whole blood, sampled in connection with sensitization to the hapten diphenylcyclopropenone (DPC). The receptors derive from a man aged 50-59 years with alopecia areata. Some clones in this sample may be carry-over from other donors' samples.

The CDR3 loop is CASSVMSREGTEAFF. The CDR3 DNA follows: TGTGCCAGCAGCGTGATGTCCAGGGAGGGCACTGAAGCTTTCTTT. The rearrangement uses TRBV11-2 and TRBJ1-1; maybe TRBD1 (5 bases). V was trimmed by 5 bases and J by 4 bases, leaving 17 bases between them. Per the germline V gene, CDR1 is SGHAT and CDR2 is FQNNGV. CDR3 size: 15 residues.

With respect to this clonotype: Possible read error: a much larger clone is one base away. The chain has TRBV6-5 and TRBJ2-7; D is perhaps TRBD2 (7 bases). V dropped 2 bases and J dropped 3 bases, with 14 bases sitting between them. From germline, CDR1 is MNHEY and CDR2 SVGAGI. The CDR3 contains 15 residues. The CDR3 reads CASSYGGGEGYEQYF. CDR3 in DNA: TGTGCCAGCAGTTACGGAGGGGGGGAAGGCTACGAGCAGTACTTC.

This clonotype was seen at least ten times. This chain uses TRBV2 with TRBJ2-1, with D possibly TRBD2 on 6 matching bases. The CDR3 extends over 15 amino acids. Germline CDR1 reads SNHLY; CDR2 reads FYNNEI. V lost 3 bases and J lost 8, with 17 bases in between. CDR3 sequence (DNA): TGTGCCAGCAGTGAGGAAGGGACTCCCCTCGATGAGCAGTTCTTC. Translated, it gives CASSEEGTPLDEQFF.

This clonotype has at least ten counts. The V and J genes are TRBV20-1 and TRBJ1-3; D perhaps matches TRBD1 (5 bases). The V gene's germline CDR1 is DFQATT and CDR2 SNEGSKA (reference sequence). Trimming pared 6 bases from V and 8 bases from J, leaving 14 bases between. This CDR3 is built from 12 residues. The CDR3 sequence: CSAEKGRDTIYF. The CDR3 DNA is TGCAGTGCAGAAAAGGGACGAGACACCATATATTTT.

In this sample, this clonotype turned up many times. This rearrangement joins TRBV19 to TRBJ2-4; 14 bases agree with TRBD2. CDR1 is LNHDA, CDR2 SQIVND, per germline (reference sequence). CDR3 length: 13 residues. J gave up 9 bases and V 9 bases, and 4 bases lay outside the gene matches. The CDR3 coding sequence is TGTGCCAGCGGGACTAGCGGGGGCCGCATTCAGTACTTC. Translating it yields CASGTSGGRIQYF.

This clonotype occurred a few times. In nucleotides, the CDR3 is TGTGCCAGCTCACCAGGGACAGGGCTGAACACTGAAGCTTTCTTT. Its protein is CASSPGTGLNTEAFF. The rearrangement uses TRBV18 and TRBJ1-1, with 9 positions matching TRBD1. The CDR3 covers 15 residues. Germline lookup yields CDR1 KGHSH and CDR2 LQKENI. With 2 bases clipped from V and 0 bases from J, the junction kept 1 base outside the gene matches.

This clonotype appeared many times. V and J are TRBV18 and TRBJ2-1; D is undetermined. From germline, CDR1 is KGHSH and CDR2 LQKENI. The CDR3 loop spans 12 amino acids. V lost 2 bases, J lost 8 bases, and 7 bases lay in between. CDR3: CASSPDEHEQFF. The CDR3 DNA reads as TGTGCCAGCTCACCAGATGAGCATGAGCAGTTCTTC. The variable domain in full, with the rest retrieved from reference TRBV18 and TRBJ2-1, is NAGVMQNPRHLVRRRGQEARLRCSPMKGHSHVYWYRQLPEEGLKFMVYLQKENIIDESGMPKERFSAEFPKEGPSILRIQQVVRGDSAAYFCASSPDEHEQFFGPGTRLTVL.

V gene TRBV12-3 or TRBV12-4 combines with J gene TRBJ2-2; maybe TRBD1 (6 bases). V shed 0 bases and J shed 6 bases, with 11 bases lying between them. The CDR3 extends over 15 amino acids. The CDR3 bases are TGTGCCAGCAGTTTAGCGCTTGGGGGCCCCGGGGAGCTGTTTTTT. Protein sequence: CASSLALGGPGELFF.

There are many counts of this clonotype. The V gene is TRBV28, the J gene TRBJ2-6; D call uncertain. The CDR3 spans 16 residues. Trimming removed 3 bases from V and 2 bases from J, with 11 bases in between. Germline V gene data show CDR1 as MDHEN and CDR2 as SYDVKM. This CDR3 is CASSLARMAGANVLTF. The CDR3, as DNA: TGTGCCAGCAGTTTGGCACGAATGGCTGGGGCCAACGTCCTGACTTTC.

In this sample, this clonotype turned up many times. This chain joins TRBV11-2 and TRBJ2-3; no firm D call. Trimming shortened V by 1 base and J by 5 bases, and 10 bases separated the two germline ends. The CDR3 covers 14 residues. The germline gives CDR1 SGHAT, CDR2 FQNNGV. The CDR3 DNA reads TGTGCCAGCAGCTTAGTTCAGGTCGGAGATACGCAGTATTTT. As protein: CASSLVQVGDTQYF. Based on the CDR3 plus reference TRBV11-2 and TRBJ2-3, the full variable domain is EAGVAQSPRYKIIEKRQSVAFWCNPISGHATLYWYQQILGQGPKLLIQFQNNGVVDDSQLPKDRFSAERLKGVDSTLKIQPAKLEDSAVYLCASSLVQVGDTQYFGPGTRLTVL.

This clonotype was seen only a few times. The V call is TRBV20-1, the J call TRBJ2-3; 12 nucleotides agree with TRBD2. The germline V gene encodes CDR1 DFQATT and CDR2 SNEGSKA (reference sequence). CDR3 length: 14 residues. J was trimmed by 5 bases and V by 5 bases; bases with no gene match: 5. This CDR3 is CSARLAGVEDTQYF. The CDR3, as DNA: TGCAGTGCTCGACTAGCGGGAGTAGAAGATACGCAGTATTTT.

This clonotype has ten or more counts. V gene TRBV2 combines with J gene TRBJ2-1; no clear D gene. Germline values: CDR1 SNHLY, CDR2 FYNNEI. V shed 1 base and J shed 11 bases, with 12 bases lying between them. The CDR3 runs 13 residues. CDR3 bases: TGTGCCAGCAGTGAAGGGAATAGCCCCAAGCAGTTCTTC. The encoded protein is CASSEGNSPKQFF.

Remarks on this clonotype: This may be a read error, as it is one base from a much larger clone. This sequence joins TRBV20-1 and TRBJ1-2; D is unresolved. Germline V gene data show CDR1 as DFQATT and CDR2 as SNEGSKA (reference sequence). Trimming took off 2 bases at V and 2 bases at J, with 12 bases between the two ends. The CDR3 totals 14 residues. CDR3 loop: CSARPGKGNYGYTF. CDR3 coding DNA: TGCAGTGCTAGACCGGGAAAGGGAAACTATGGCTACACCTTC.

The table lists this clonotype with many counts. The chain combines TRBV20-1 with TRBJ2-7, with D perhaps TRBD2 (6 bases). The CDR3 runs to 13 residues. Trimming removed 0 bases at V and 3 bases at J, with 9 bases between. Per germline, CDR1 DFQATT and CDR2 SNEGSKA (reference sequence). The CDR3: CSARDLAYYEQYF. The CDR3 nucleotides read TGCAGTGCTAGAGACCTAGCGTACTACGAGCAGTACTTC.

This clonotype was seen at least ten times. The chain recombines TRBV5-5 with TRBJ2-1; 7 nucleotides align to TRBD1. The CDR3 contains 15 residues. The trim removed 4 bases at V and 0 bases at J, leaving 4 bases unmatched. CDR1 is SGHKS and CDR2 is YYEKEE in the germline V gene (reference sequence). In nucleotides, the CDR3 is TGTGCCAGCAGCATCCGGGACAGCTCCTACAATGAGCAGTTCTTC. Protein sequence: CASSIRDSSYNEQFF.

This clonotype was counted many times. This rearrangement joins TRBV5-1 to TRBJ2-3, with D perhaps TRBD1 or TRBD2 (5 bases each). This CDR3 is 14 amino acids long. V lost 3 bases, J lost 0 bases, and 8 bases lay in between. Germline CDR1 and CDR2: SGHRS and YFSETQ. DNA of the CDR3: TGCGCCAGCAGCTGGGGCGGGAGCACAGATACGCAGTATTTT. Its translation: CASSWGGSTDTQYF.

The table lists this clonotype with many counts. J is TRBJ2-5 and V is TRBV7-3, with 14 nucleotides matching TRBD2. V shed 1 base and J 4 bases; nucleotides not matched to a gene: 8. The CDR3 is 18 amino acids. Germline V gene data show CDR1 as SGHTA and CDR2 as FQGTGA. The CDR3 region has the DNA TGTGCCAGCAGCTTAAGATTAGGACTAGCGGGAGGTCGAGAGACCCAGTACTTC. Translated: CASSLRLGLAGGRETQYF.

This clonotype was seen repeatedly, ten times or more. The chain carries TRBV30 and TRBJ2-2, with D hard to call. The germline gives CDR1 GTSNPN, CDR2 SVGIG (reference sequence). V lost 2 bases and J 6 bases, leaving 10 bases between the germline ends. The CDR3 has 13 residues. Here the CDR3 DNA reads TGTGCCTGGAGTCTGACCCCCCCCGGGGAGCTGTTTTTT. This gives the protein CAWSLTPPGELFF.

This clonotype was seen repeatedly, ten times or more. This chain links TRBV7-3 with TRBJ2-3; D may be TRBD2 (5 bases). V was clipped by 0 bases and J by 1 base, with 8 bases between them. This CDR3 has 15 amino acids. Per the germline V gene, CDR1 is SGHTA and CDR2 is FQGTGA. The CDR3 protein is CASSLTGRGTDTQYF. CDR3 bases: TGTGCCAGCAGCTTAACTGGGCGGGGCACAGATACGCAGTATTTT.

The sample holds many counts of this clonotype. This sequence joins TRBV28 and TRBJ2-7, with 9 bases that match TRBD1. The J segment lost 2 bases and the V segment lost 3 bases, leaving 8 bases of the junction unmatched. Per germline, CDR1 MDHEN and CDR2 SYDVKM. The CDR3 sequence is 16 residues long. The CDR3 nucleotides are TGTGCCAGCAGTTTCTGGGACAGGGAATCGGCCTACGAGCAGTACTTC. Translated: CASSFWDRESAYEQYF.

V and J are TRBV5-1 and TRBJ2-3; possible D gene TRBD2, 7 bases. The V gene's germline CDR1 is SGHRS and CDR2 YFSETQ. The CDR3 has 13 amino acids. The germline V and J ends were trimmed by 7 bases and 6 bases, with 15 bases remaining between them. CDR3 bases: TGCGCCAGCCGGGCTAGCGGACAGGATACGCAGTATTTT. Translated: CASRASGQDTQYF.

This clonotype was picked up many times. V gene TRBV11-2 combines with J gene TRBJ1-6; no reliable D call. The germline gives CDR1 SGHAT, CDR2 FQNNGV. Trimming removed 3 bases at V and 5 bases at J, with 8 bases between. This CDR3 is built from 14 residues. The CDR3 region is CASSFLLDNSPLHF. The CDR3 DNA is TGTGCCAGCAGCTTTCTCTTGGATAATTCACCCCTCCACTTT.

Here the CDR3 reads CASRRQGSYTDTQYF. The CDR3 nucleotides are TGTGCCAGCAGAAGACAGGGAAGTTATACAGATACGCAGTATTTT. V and J are TRBV7-2 and TRBJ2-3; 7 bases match TRBD1. Germline CDR1 and CDR2: SGHTA and FQGNSA. V lost 6 bases to trimming and J lost 3 bases; unmatched junction nucleotides: 9. The length of the CDR3 is 15 residues.

This clonotype was observed at least ten times. This sequence joins TRBV10-3 and TRBJ2-1; D may be TRBD2 (6 bases). V lost 7 bases, J lost 1 base, and 11 bases lay in between. The CDR3 covers 14 residues. Per germline, CDR1 ENHRY and CDR2 SYGVKD. CDR3 in DNA: TGTGCCATCACTGCGGGAAGGTCCTACAATGAGCAGTTCTTC. Translating it yields CAITAGRSYNEQFF.

This clonotype was detected ten times or more. The chain is built from TRBV28 and TRBJ2-1; 12 bases align to TRBD1. This CDR3 is built from 16 residues. Germline values: CDR1 MDHEN, CDR2 SYDVKM. With 5 bases clipped from V and 4 bases from J, the junction kept 6 bases outside the gene matches. Here the CDR3 DNA reads TGTGCCAGCAGTCCGACGGGACAGGGGGCATACAATGAGCAGTTCTTC. This translates into CASSPTGQGAYNEQFF.

This clonotype was observed at least ten times. The chain carries TRBV20-1 and TRBJ2-7; 7 bases are a match to TRBD2. The CDR3 spans 13 residues. Trimming took 4 bases from V and 8 from J; bases not matched to a gene: 11. Germline V gene sequence: CDR1 DFQATT, CDR2 SNEGSKA (reference sequence). The CDR3 bases are TGCAGTGCTATCACCGGGACTAACCCGAAGCAGTACTTC. Residues: CSAITGTNPKQYF.

This clonotype was seen ten or more times. The chain combines TRBV29-1 with TRBJ2-1; 7 nucleotides align to TRBD1. CDR3 length equals 14 residues. Germline V lookup: CDR1 SQVTM, CDR2 ANQGSEA. The trim removed 4 bases at V and 2 bases at J, leaving 5 bases unmatched. The CDR3 nucleotides read TGCAGCGTTGTGAACAGGGGAGCCTACAATGAGCAGTTCTTC. As protein: CSVVNRGAYNEQFF.

This clonotype was seen a few times. The rearrangement uses TRBV28 and TRBJ2-7, with 7 bases that match TRBD2. This CDR3 is built from 12 residues. Unmatched junction bases numbered 3, after V lost 8 bases and J lost 2 bases. Per the germline V gene, CDR1 is MDHEN and CDR2 is SYDVKM. This chain's CDR3 is CASWEGPYEQYF. The CDR3 nucleotides are TGTGCCAGCTGGGAGGGCCCCTACGAGCAGTACTTC.

This clonotype was recorded many times. The rearrangement links TRBV27 to TRBJ1-2; D remains unclear. Trimming took 8 bases from V and 1 from J, leaving 17 bases between them. The CDR3 runs 15 residues. Looked up from germline, CDR1 is MNHEY and CDR2 is SMNVEV (reference sequence). CDR3 protein: CASGSPLGVNYGYTF. The CDR3 coding sequence is TGTGCCAGCGGGTCCCCCCTGGGTGTTAACTATGGCTACACCTTC.

This clonotype was observed at least ten times. V is TRBV27 and J is TRBJ2-3; 11 nucleotides agree with TRBD2. This CDR3 contains 17 residues. CDR1 is MNHEY, CDR2 SMNVEV, per germline (reference sequence). The trim removed 1 base at V and 2 bases at J, leaving 5 bases unmatched. CDR3: CASSLFPSGRSTDTQYF. The CDR3, as DNA: TGTGCCAGCAGTTTATTTCCTAGCGGGAGGTCCACAGATACGCAGTATTTT.

Many counts were recorded for this clonotype. The chain recombines TRBV7-9 with TRBJ1-2; no definite D call. The length of the CDR3 is 15 residues. Germline values: CDR1 SEHNR, CDR2 FQNEAQ (reference sequence). Between the trimmed V and J ends, which lost 3 bases and 3 bases, there was a span of 14 bases. CDR3 DNA sequence: TGTGCCAGCAGCTTCGGAGACTCTAACTACTATGGCTACACCTTC. This translates into CASSFGDSNYYGYTF.

The table lists this clonotype with many counts. This chain joins TRBV12-3 or TRBV12-4 and TRBJ2-1, with 9 bases that match TRBD2. The CDR3 is made up of 15 amino acids. Unmatched junction bases numbered 4, after V lost 7 bases and J lost 0 bases. CDR3 in DNA: TGTGCCAGCAACTTAGCGGGAGTCTCCTACAATGAGCAGTTCTTC. Its protein is CASNLAGVSYNEQFF.